The present TCR beta chain was sequenced within a study of blood T cells in healthy people across ages. Study-wide background: The capture of about one barcoded beta molecule per two T cells was achieved by template switching.

Extraction of total RNA produced a minimum of 5.5 micrograms from each sample. Trimming removed 4 bases at V and 0 bases at J, with 9 bases between. The CDR3 totals 15 residues. Looked up from germline, CDR1 is SEHNR and CDR2 is FQNEAQ (reference sequence). Alongside a J-beta primer mix, a sample-barcoded 5' primer served in a second PCR lasting about 7 to 12 cycles. Using its own MiXCR run on the 5' RACE reads, TCRdb lists one record per CDR3 protein. The sample lists some 1,500,000 distinct CDR3 sequences, 35% to 45% occurring once. This TCR was recovered from a woman under 30 in good health. V gene TRBV7-9 combines with J gene TRBJ1-4; D is undetermined. The sequencing sample was made of blood. CDR3 in amino acids: CASSSDRSTNEKLFF. CDR3 in DNA: TGTGCCAGCAGCTCCGACCGATCAACTAATGAAAAACTGTTTTTT.